The present T cell receptor beta chain was sequenced within a study of cytomegalovirus exposure and HLA in healthy donors. Study summary: Early released data comprised around 79 million unique TCRs from HLA-typed donors. The Caucasian-associated ancestry cluster contained 75% to 85% of the roughly 400 genotyped donors. Study results and limitations: The listing of 150 to 200 TCR beta chains classed them as cytomegalovirus-associated.

With regard to this clone: The target antigen is unknown.

The CDR3 covers 16 residues. Germline V gene data show CDR1 as SNHLY and CDR2 as FYNNEI. Use of 60 Vbeta and 13 Jbeta primers characterized the PCR. Generated by immunoSEQ multiplex PCR, the TCRdb table keeps only in-frame clones and is missing some. The sample shows about 120,000 clones, 74% of them seen only once. Sequenced input: PBMCs. This sequence originates from a human donor in good health. The chain uses TRBV2 and TRBJ2-5; tentatively, D is TRBD1 (6 bases). The closer fit of TRBJ2-7 to the DNA end suggests the J call may be wrong. CDR3 bases: TGTGCCAGCAATGACTACGCGTTAGGGACAACCTACGAGCAGTACTTC. Translating gives CASNDYALGTTYEQYF.